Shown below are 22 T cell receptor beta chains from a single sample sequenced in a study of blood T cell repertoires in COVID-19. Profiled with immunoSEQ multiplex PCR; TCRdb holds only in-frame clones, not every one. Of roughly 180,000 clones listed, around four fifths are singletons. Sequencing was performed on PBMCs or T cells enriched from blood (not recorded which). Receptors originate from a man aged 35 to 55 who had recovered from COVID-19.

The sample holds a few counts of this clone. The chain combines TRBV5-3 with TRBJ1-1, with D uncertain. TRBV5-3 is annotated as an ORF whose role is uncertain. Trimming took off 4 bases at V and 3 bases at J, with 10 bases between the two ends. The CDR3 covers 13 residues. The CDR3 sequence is CARSDGLDTEAFF. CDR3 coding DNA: TGTGCCAGAAGCGACGGGTTGGACACTGAAGCTTTCTTT.

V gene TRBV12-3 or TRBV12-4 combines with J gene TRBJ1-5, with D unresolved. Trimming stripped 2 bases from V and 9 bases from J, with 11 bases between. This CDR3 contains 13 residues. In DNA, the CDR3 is TGTGCCAGCAGTTTACGGGGATTGAGGCCCCAGCATTTT. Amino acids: CASSLRGLRPQHF.

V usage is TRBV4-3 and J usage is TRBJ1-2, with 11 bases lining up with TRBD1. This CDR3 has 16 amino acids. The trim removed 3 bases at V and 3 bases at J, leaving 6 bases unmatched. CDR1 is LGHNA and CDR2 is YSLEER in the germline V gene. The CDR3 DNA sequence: TGCGCCAGCAGCCAGGAAGGGACAGGGGGTTACTATGGCTACACCTTC. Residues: CASSQEGTGGYYGYTF.

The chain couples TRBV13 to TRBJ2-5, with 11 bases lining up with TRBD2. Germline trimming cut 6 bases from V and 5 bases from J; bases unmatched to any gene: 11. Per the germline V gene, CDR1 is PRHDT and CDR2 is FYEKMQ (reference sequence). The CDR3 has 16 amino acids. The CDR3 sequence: CASRGATSGSGETQYF. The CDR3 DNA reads TGTGCCAGCAGGGGAGCAACTAGCGGGAGTGGGGAGACCCAGTACTTC.

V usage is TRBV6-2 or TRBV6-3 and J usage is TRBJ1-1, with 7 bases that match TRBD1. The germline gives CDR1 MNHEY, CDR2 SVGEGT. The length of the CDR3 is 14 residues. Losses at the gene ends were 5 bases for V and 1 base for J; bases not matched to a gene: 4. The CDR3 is CASSADRRNTEAFF. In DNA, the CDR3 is TGTGCCAGCAGTGCGGACAGGCGGAACACTGAAGCTTTCTTT.

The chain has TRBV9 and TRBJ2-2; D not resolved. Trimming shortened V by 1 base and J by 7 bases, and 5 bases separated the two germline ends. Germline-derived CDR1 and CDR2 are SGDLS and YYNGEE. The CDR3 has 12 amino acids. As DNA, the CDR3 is TGTGCCAGCAGCGTATCTCTCGGGGAGCTGTTTTTT. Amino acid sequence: CASSVSLGELFF.

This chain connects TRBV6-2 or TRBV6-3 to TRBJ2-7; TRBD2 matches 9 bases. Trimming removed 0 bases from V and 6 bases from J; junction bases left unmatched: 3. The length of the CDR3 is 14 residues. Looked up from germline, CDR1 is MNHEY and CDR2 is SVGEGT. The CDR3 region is CASSYSREGFEQYF. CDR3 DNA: TGTGCCAGCAGTTACTCGCGGGAGGGCTTCGAGCAGTACTTC.

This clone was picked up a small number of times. The CDR3 DNA is TGTGCCAGCAGCTTGTTAGAGGGCGCCTACGAGCAGTACTTC. Translation: CASSLLEGAYEQYF. The chain is built from TRBV7-9 and TRBJ2-7, with D possibly matching TRBD2 (5 bases). Germline CDR1 and CDR2: SEHNR and FQNEAQ (reference sequence). There are 14 residues in the CDR3. Trimming pared 3 bases from V and 2 bases from J, leaving 11 bases between. Based on the CDR3 plus reference TRBV7-9 and TRBJ2-7, the full variable domain is DTGVSQNPRHKITKRGQNVTFRCDPISEHNRLYWYRQTLGQGPEFLTYFQNEAQLEKSRLLSDRFSAERPKGSFSTLEIQRTEQGDSAMYLCASSLLEGAYEQYFGPGTRLTVT.

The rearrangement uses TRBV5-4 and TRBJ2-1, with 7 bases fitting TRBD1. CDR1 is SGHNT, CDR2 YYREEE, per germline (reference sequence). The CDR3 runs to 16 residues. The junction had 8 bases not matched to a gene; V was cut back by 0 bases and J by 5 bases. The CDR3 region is CASSLDPRGSNNEQFF. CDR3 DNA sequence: TGTGCCAGCAGCTTGGATCCCAGGGGGAGCAACAATGAGCAGTTCTTC.

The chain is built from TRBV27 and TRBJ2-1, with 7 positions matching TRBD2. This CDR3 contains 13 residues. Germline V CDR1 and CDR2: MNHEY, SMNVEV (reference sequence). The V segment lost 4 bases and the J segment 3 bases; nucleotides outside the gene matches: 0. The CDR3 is CASSWDYYNEQFF. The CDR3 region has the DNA TGTGCCAGCAGTTGGGACTACTACAATGAGCAGTTCTTC.

CDR3 sequence: CASSLGASGSYEQYV. The CDR3 DNA follows: TGTGCCAGCAGTTTAGGGGCTAGCGGCTCCTACGAGCAGTACGTC. The genes are TRBV28 and TRBJ2-7, with 7 bases that match TRBD2. The CDR3 length is 15 residues. Germline trimming cut 2 bases from V and 0 bases from J; bases unmatched to any gene: 4. CDR1 and CDR2 from the germline V gene are MDHEN and SYDVKM.

The CDR3 is CASSRLVSGLGTETQYF. The CDR3 DNA reads as TGTGCCAGCAGCCGCTTAGTTAGCGGCCTTGGGACAGAGACCCAGTACTTC. The V gene is TRBV5-8, the J gene TRBJ2-5; tentative D call: TRBD2 (6 bases). From germline, CDR1 is SGHTS and CDR2 YDEGEE. V was trimmed by 4 bases and J by 4 bases, leaving 23 bases between them. The CDR3 length is 17 residues.

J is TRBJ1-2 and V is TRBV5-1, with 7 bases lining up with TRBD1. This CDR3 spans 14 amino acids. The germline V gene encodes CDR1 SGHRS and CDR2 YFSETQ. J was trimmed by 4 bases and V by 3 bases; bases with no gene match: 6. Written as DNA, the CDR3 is TGCGCCAGCAGCTCCGGGACAGATCCCTATGGCTACACCTTC. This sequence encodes CASSSGTDPYGYTF.

CDR3 amino acids: CASSFGTGGNEQFF. CDR3 coding DNA: TGCGCCAGCAGCTTTGGGACTGGGGGAAATGAGCAGTTCTTC. V and J are TRBV5-1 and TRBJ2-1; tentatively, D is TRBD2 (6 bases). Germline CDR1 SGHRS, CDR2 YFSETQ. The CDR3 sequence is 14 residues long. Trimming removed 2 bases at V and 7 bases at J, with 13 bases between.

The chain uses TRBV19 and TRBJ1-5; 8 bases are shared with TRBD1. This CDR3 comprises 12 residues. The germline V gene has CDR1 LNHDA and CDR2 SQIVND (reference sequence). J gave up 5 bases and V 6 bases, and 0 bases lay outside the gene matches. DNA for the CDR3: TGTGCCAGTAGGACAGGGGATCAGCCCCAGCATTTT. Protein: CASRTGDQPQHF.

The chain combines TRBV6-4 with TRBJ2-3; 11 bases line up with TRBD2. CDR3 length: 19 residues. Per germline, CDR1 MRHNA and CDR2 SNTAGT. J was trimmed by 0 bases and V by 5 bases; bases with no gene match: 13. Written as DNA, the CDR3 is TGTGCCAGCAGTATTACTGGGACTAGCGGCGCCCGCAGCACAGATACGCAGTATTTT. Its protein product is CASSITGTSGARSTDTQYF.

The chain's CDR3 is CAWSVSLHSPEAQYF. The CDR3 bases are TGTGCCTGGAGTGTATCACTACATTCCCCGGAGGCCCAGTACTTC. The V and J genes are TRBV30 and TRBJ2-5; D might be TRBD2 (5 bases). Germline CDR1 GTSNPN, CDR2 SVGIG (reference sequence). Trimming pared 0 bases from V and 9 bases from J, leaving 20 bases between. The CDR3 is made up of 15 amino acids.

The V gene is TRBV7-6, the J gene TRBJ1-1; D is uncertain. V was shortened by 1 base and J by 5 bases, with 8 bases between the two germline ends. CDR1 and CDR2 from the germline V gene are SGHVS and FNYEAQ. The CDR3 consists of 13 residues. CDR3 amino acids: CASSLELRTEAFF. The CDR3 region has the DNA TGTGCCAGCAGCTTAGAATTGAGGACTGAAGCTTTCTTT.

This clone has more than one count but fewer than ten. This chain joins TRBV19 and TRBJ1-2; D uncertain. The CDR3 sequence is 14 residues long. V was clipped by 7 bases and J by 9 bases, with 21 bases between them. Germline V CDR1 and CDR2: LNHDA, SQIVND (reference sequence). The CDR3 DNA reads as TGTGCCAGTAAAATCACAGCTCAAGCACCTAGCTACACCTTC. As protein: CASKITAQAPSYTF.

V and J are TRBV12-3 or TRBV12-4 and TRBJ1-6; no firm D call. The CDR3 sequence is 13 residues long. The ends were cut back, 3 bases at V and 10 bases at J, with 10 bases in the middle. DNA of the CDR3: TGTGCCAGCAGTTTGGAGTGGAACTCACCCCTCCACTTT. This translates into CASSLEWNSPLHF.

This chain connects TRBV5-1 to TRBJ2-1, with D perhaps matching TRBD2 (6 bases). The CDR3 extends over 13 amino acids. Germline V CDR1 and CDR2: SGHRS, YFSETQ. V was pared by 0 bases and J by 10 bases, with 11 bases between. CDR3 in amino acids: CASSLGPGEEQFF. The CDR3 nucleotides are TGCGCCAGCAGCTTGGGGCCGGGGGAGGAGCAGTTCTTC. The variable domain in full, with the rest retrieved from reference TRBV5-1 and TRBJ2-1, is KAGVTQTPRYLIKTRGQQVTLSCSPISGHRSVSWYQQTPGQGLQFLFEYFSETQRNKGNFPGRFSGRQFSNSRSEMNVSTLELGDSALYLCASSLGPGEEQFFGPGTRLTVL.

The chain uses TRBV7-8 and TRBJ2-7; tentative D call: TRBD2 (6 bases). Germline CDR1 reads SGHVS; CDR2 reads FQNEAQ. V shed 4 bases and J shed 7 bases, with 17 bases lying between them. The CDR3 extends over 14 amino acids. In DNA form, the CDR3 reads TGTGCCAGCAGCTCACTTATAGCGGAAGGGGAGCAGTACTTC. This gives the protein CASSSLIAEGEQYF.